The 19 T cell receptor beta chains given below trace back to one sample, sequenced in a study of blood T cell repertoires in COVID-19. TCRdb's table, derived via immunoSEQ multiplex PCR, lists solely in-frame clones and lacks some. The data show 350,000 or so clones, with 88% seen just once and under 1.2% held by the top ten. Sequenced: PBMCs or T cells enriched from blood (not recorded which). All receptors derive from a woman aged 25 to 39 who had been exposed to COVID-19.

This chain uses TRBV5-1 with TRBJ2-7, with 8 positions matching TRBD2. J gave up 0 bases and V 3 bases, and 8 bases lay outside the gene matches. Germline V CDR1 and CDR2: SGHRS, YFSETQ. CDR3 length: 16 residues. The CDR3 reads CASSSATGTSSYEQYF. DNA of the CDR3: TGCGCCAGCAGCTCCGCGACCGGGACTAGCTCCTACGAGCAGTACTTC.

This clone was recorded only once. This chain joins TRBV3-1 (or the pseudogene TRBV3-2) and TRBJ2-3; D is unresolved. Germline V CDR1 and CDR2: LGHDT, YNNKEL (reference sequence). The CDR3 contains 16 residues. Trimming removed 4 bases at V and 0 bases at J, with 14 bases between. CDR3 in amino acids: CASSPERGVSTDTQYF. The CDR3 nucleotides are TGTGCCAGCAGCCCGGAGAGAGGAGTAAGCACAGATACGCAGTATTTT.

The chain is built from TRBV12-1 and TRBJ2-7; the table's D call, TRBD1, was not checked against the DNA. TRBV12-1 is labeled a pseudogene. The CDR3 length is 14 residues. CDR3 in amino acids: CASSFRTGAYEQYF. CDR3 coding DNA: TGTGCCAGCAGCTTCAGGACAGGAGCCTACGAGCAGTACTTC.

The chain joins TRBV3-1 (or the pseudogene TRBV3-2) to TRBJ1-2; D might be TRBD1 (6 bases). Per germline, CDR1 LGHDT and CDR2 YNNKEL (reference sequence). The CDR3 length is 16 residues. Deletions cut 0 bases from V and 8 bases from J, with 19 bases between. As DNA, the CDR3 is TGTGCCAGCAGCCAAGAGGGCGGCAGGGGAGCGGGAGGCTACACCTTC. This gives the protein CASSQEGGRGAGGYTF.

This clone was recorded a few times. V is TRBV27 and J is TRBJ2-3; D is perhaps TRBD1 (5 bases). Germline CDR1 and CDR2: MNHEY and SMNVEV (reference sequence). The CDR3 is 16 residues long. Between the trimmed V and J ends, which lost 7 bases and 5 bases, there was a span of 22 bases. DNA for the CDR3: TGTGCCAGCAAACTAAGGGGATTTTTCCTGGGAGATACGCAGTATTTT. As protein: CASKLRGFFLGDTQYF.

V is TRBV2 and J is TRBJ1-6, with D perhaps TRBD1 (6 bases). Deletions cut 6 bases from V and 8 bases from J, with 17 bases between. The germline CDR1 and CDR2 sequences are SNHLY and FYNNEI. The CDR3 totals 15 residues. The CDR3, as DNA: TGTGCCAGCAGGCCCGGGGGGCGAAGTGATTCACCCCTCCACTTT. As protein: CASRPGGRSDSPLHF.

V gene TRBV9 combines with J gene TRBJ2-3; 14 bases line up with TRBD2. Trimming at V came to 4 bases and at J to 6 bases, leaving 4 bases not matched to a gene. This CDR3 comprises 15 residues. Germline CDR1 SGDLS, CDR2 YYNGEE. In DNA, the CDR3 is TGTGCCAGCAGCCCCCGGACTAGCGGGAGGGATACGCAGTATTTT. Residues: CASSPRTSGRDTQYF.

This rearrangement joins TRBV2 to TRBJ2-2; perhaps TRBD2 as D (6 bases). CDR3 length equals 15 residues. Trimming took off 8 bases at V and 2 bases at J, with 15 bases between the two ends. Germline V lookup: CDR1 SNHLY, CDR2 FYNNEI. The CDR3 DNA reads TGTGCCAGCGTGGGGGGACGGCTAAACACCGGGGAGCTGTTTTTT. Its translation is CASVGGRLNTGELFF.

As concerns this clone: One junction end disagrees with the germline gene, perhaps due to a read error. This chain connects TRBV27 to TRBJ2-7, with TRBD2 identical over 11 bases. The CDR3 totals 14 residues. Germline V CDR1 and CDR2: MNHEY, SMNVEV (reference sequence). CDR3 DNA: TGTGCCAGCACTTTAGGGACTAGCGGTTACGAGCAGTACTTC. It specifies CASTLGTSGYEQYF.

This sequence joins TRBV7-9 and TRBJ2-7; no clear D. The CDR3 runs 13 residues. The germline V gene encodes CDR1 SEHNR and CDR2 FQNEAQ (reference sequence). Trimming removed 5 bases from V and 6 bases from J, with 14 bases in between. CDR3 DNA: TGTGCCAGCAGCCCCCGACCACCTAGCGAGCAGTACTTC. Translation: CASSPRPPSEQYF.

This sequence joins TRBV19 and TRBJ1-2, with D possibly matching TRBD1 (5 bases). The germline gives CDR1 LNHDA, CDR2 SQIVND (reference sequence). V lost 4 bases to trimming and J lost 4 bases, with 13 bases between them. The CDR3 covers 14 residues. CDR3 amino acids: CASSKEGRGYGYTF. The CDR3 nucleotides are TGTGCCAGTAGTAAGGAGGGACGTGGCTATGGCTACACCTTC.

The rearrangement uses TRBV11-2 and TRBJ1-1, with D possibly being TRBD1 (6 bases). The CDR3 covers 15 residues. Trimming removed 5 bases at V and 1 base at J, with 14 bases between. Germline CDR1 is SGHAT and CDR2 is FQNNGV. CDR3 nucleotides: TGTGCCAGCAGCACCCAGACAGGACCGAACACTGAAGCTTTCTTT. Its translation: CASSTQTGPNTEAFF. Together with reference TRBV11-2 and TRBJ1-1, the CDR3 gives the full variable domain: EAGVAQSPRYKIIEKRQSVAFWCNPISGHATLYWYQQILGQGPKLLIQFQNNGVVDDSQLPKDRFSAERLKGVDSTLKIQPAKLEDSAVYLCASSTQTGPNTEAFFGQGTRLTVV.

The chain carries TRBV6-2 or TRBV6-3 and TRBJ2-7, with a weak D call TRBD1 (5 bases). V was clipped by 2 bases and J by 0 bases, with 11 bases between them. The CDR3 runs 15 residues. Germline V lookup: CDR1 MNHEY, CDR2 SVGEGT. CDR3 sequence: CASSYLQGFSYEQYF. The CDR3 DNA reads as TGTGCCAGCAGTTACCTCCAGGGTTTCTCCTACGAGCAGTACTTC.

The chain joins TRBV9 to TRBJ2-3; D is unclear. The germline CDR1 and CDR2 sequences are SGDLS and YYNGEE. This CDR3 contains 12 residues. Trimming left V 0 bases short and J 4 bases short, with 3 bases between. CDR3 DNA: TGTGCCAGCAGCGTAGCGTCAGATACGCAGTATTTT. This encodes CASSVASDTQYF.

This sequence joins TRBV28 and TRBJ2-3, with 7 bases aligning to TRBD2. The CDR3 sequence is 16 residues long. Germline-derived CDR1 and CDR2 are MDHEN and SYDVKM. With 3 bases clipped from V and 5 bases from J, the junction kept 11 bases outside the gene matches. Here the CDR3 reads CASSFRGGSSGDTQYF. CDR3 in DNA: TGTGCCAGCAGTTTTCGCGGCGGGAGCTCGGGAGATACGCAGTATTTT.

A word on this clone: The same CDR3 also results from other DNA sequences found in this sample. V is TRBV19 and J is TRBJ2-7, with D tentatively TRBD1 (5 bases). Trimming left V 3 bases short and J 1 base short, with 10 bases between. This CDR3 is 14 amino acids long. CDR1 is LNHDA and CDR2 is SQIVND in the germline V gene (reference sequence). In nucleotides, the CDR3 is TGTGCCAGTAGTATCCAGGGCGCATCCTACGAGCAGTACTTC. Protein product: CASSIQGASYEQYF.

The V call is TRBV3-1 (or the pseudogene TRBV3-2), the J call TRBJ1-5; possible D gene TRBD1, 5 bases. With 2 bases removed from V and 2 bases from J, the gap between germline ends came to 10 bases. Looked up from germline, CDR1 is LGHDT and CDR2 is YNNKEL (reference sequence). CDR3 length: 15 residues. The CDR3 here is CASSQQGVGNQPQHF. The CDR3 DNA reads TGTGCCAGCAGCCAACAGGGTGTGGGCAATCAGCCCCAGCATTTT.

This clone was seen a single time. The chain employs TRBV27 and TRBJ2-1; no definite D call. The CDR3 consists of 12 residues. Germline loops: CDR1 MNHEY, CDR2 SMNVEV (reference sequence). Trimming took 3 bases from V and 6 from J, leaving 6 bases between them. The CDR3 region is CASSFFGNEQFF. The CDR3 region has the DNA TGTGCCAGCAGTTTCTTCGGCAATGAGCAGTTCTTC.

V is TRBV10-2 and J is TRBJ2-3; 7 nucleotides agree with TRBD2. The trim removed 4 bases at V and 8 bases at J, leaving 12 bases unmatched. The germline gives CDR1 WSHSY, CDR2 SAAADI. The CDR3 is made up of 15 amino acids. CDR3 amino acids: CASSVTSSVRGTQYF. The CDR3 DNA reads TGCGCCAGCAGTGTGACTAGCTCGGTACGGGGTACGCAGTATTTT.